This paragraph covers one T cell receptor (beta chain) sequence. The germline gene is not matched at one end of the junction; a read error may be the cause. This record comes from a study of cytomegalovirus exposure and HLA in healthy donors. The CDR3 covers 13 residues. Germline loops: CDR1 SGHTA, CDR2 FQGNSA. The study ran its PCR with 60 Vbeta and 13 Jbeta primers. Generated by immunoSEQ multiplex PCR, the TCRdb table keeps only in-frame clones and is missing some. This sample has almost 200,000 clones, with about 80% found just once. The sequencing input was PBMCs. The rearrangement links TRBV7-2 to TRBJ2-5, with D perhaps TRBD2 (6 bases). The TCR was taken from a woman in her 30s in good health and CMV-seropositive. This CDR3 reads CASSSLQREIQYF. The CDR3 bases are TGTGCCAGCAGCTCCCTACAACGGGAGATCCAGTACTTC. Complete variable domain (other parts from reference TRBV7-2 and TRBJ2-5): GAGVSQSPSNKVTEKGKDVELRCDPISGHTALYWYRQSLGQGLEFLIYFQGNSAPDKSGLPSDRFSAERTGGSVSTLTIQRTQQEDSAVYLCASSSLQREIQYFGPGTRLLVL.